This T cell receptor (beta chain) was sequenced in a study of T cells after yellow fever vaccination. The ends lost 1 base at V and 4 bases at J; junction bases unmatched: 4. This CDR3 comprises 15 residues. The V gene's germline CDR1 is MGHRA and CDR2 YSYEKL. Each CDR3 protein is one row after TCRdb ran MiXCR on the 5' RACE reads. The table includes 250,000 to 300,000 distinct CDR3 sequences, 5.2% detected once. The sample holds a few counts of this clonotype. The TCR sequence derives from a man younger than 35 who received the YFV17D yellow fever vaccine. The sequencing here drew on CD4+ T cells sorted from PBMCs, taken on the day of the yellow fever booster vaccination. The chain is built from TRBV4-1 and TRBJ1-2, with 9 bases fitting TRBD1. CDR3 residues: CASSQVSGQGYGYTF. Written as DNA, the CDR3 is TGCGCCAGCAGCCAAGTTTCGGGACAGGGCTATGGCTACACCTTC.